What follows are 5 T cell receptor beta chains derived from one specimen sequenced in a study of B cell selection in AIRE deficiency. Clones were sequenced by immunoSEQ multiplex PCR, and TCRdb holds only the in-frame ones, with some missing. Of around 22,000 clones listed, around 90% are singletons. Sorted regulatory T cells were CD4-positive, CD25-high and CD127-low or negative. Sequencing used CD4+CD25+ Tregs sorted from PBMCs. Receptors were obtained from a human donor in good health.

This clone was seen once. The chain recombines TRBV29-1 with TRBJ1-2; D is unresolved. The CDR3 runs 14 residues. CDR1 and CDR2 (germline): SQVTM, ANQGSEA. The V and J ends lost 3 bases and 5 bases respectively, with 16 bases between them. The CDR3 here is CSVDSPRALYGYTF. The CDR3 DNA reads as TGCAGCGTTGACAGCCCGAGGGCACTATATGGCTACACCTTC.

The J gene is TRBJ1-1, the V gene TRBV7-2, with D hard to call. Germline values: CDR1 SGHTA, CDR2 FQGNSA. This CDR3 contains 14 residues. Trimming removed 4 bases at V and 0 bases at J, with 9 bases between. The chain's CDR3 is CASSSDLMNTEAFF. CDR3 sequence (DNA): TGTGCCAGCAGCTCAGATTTAATGAACACTGAAGCTTTCTTT. Full variable domain (missing parts from reference TRBV7-2 and TRBJ1-1): GAGVSQSPSNKVTEKGKDVELRCDPISGHTALYWYRQSLGQGLEFLIYFQGNSAPDKSGLPSDRFSAERTGGSVSTLTIQRTQQEDSAVYLCASSSDLMNTEAFFGQGTRLTVV.

The gene calls are TRBV29-1 and TRBJ2-2; no reliable D call. V lost 2 bases, J lost 3 bases, and 4 bases lay in between. The CDR3 runs 12 residues. Germline V CDR1 and CDR2: SQVTM, ANQGSEA. The CDR3 protein is CSVELHTGELFF. CDR3 sequence (DNA): TGCAGCGTTGAATTGCACACCGGGGAGCTGTTTTTT.

The rearrangement links TRBV28 to TRBJ2-7, with D perhaps matching TRBD2 (6 bases). Germline V gene sequence: CDR1 MDHEN, CDR2 SYDVKM. The CDR3 has 13 amino acids. V was cut by 10 bases and J by 9 bases, with 22 bases left in between. CDR3 loop: CAIAGLPGVGQYF. DNA for the CDR3: TGTGCCATCGCGGGACTCCCCGGCGTCGGGCAGTACTTC. The variable domain in full, with the rest retrieved from reference TRBV28 and TRBJ2-7, is DVKVTQSSRYLVKRTGEKVFLECVQDMDHENMFWYRQDPGLGLRLIYFSYDVKMKEKGDIPEGYSVSREKKERFSLILESASTNQTSMYLCAIAGLPGVGQYFGPGTRLTVT.

CDR3 loop: CASSVWGNTEAFF. The CDR3 region has the DNA TGTGCCAGCAGTGTTTGGGGGAACACTGAAGCTTTCTTT. V and J are TRBV2 and TRBJ1-1; no clear D. Trimming removed 4 bases at V and 1 base at J, with 7 bases between. In germline, CDR1 is SNHLY, CDR2 FYNNEI. This CDR3 spans 13 amino acids.